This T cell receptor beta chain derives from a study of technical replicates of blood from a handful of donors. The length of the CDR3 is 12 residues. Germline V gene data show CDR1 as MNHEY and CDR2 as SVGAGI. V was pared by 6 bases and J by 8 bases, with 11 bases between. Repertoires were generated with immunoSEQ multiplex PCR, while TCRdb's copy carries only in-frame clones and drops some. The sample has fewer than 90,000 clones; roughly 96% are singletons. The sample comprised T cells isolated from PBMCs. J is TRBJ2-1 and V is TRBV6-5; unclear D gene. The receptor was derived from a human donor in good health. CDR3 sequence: CASSPGGYEQFF. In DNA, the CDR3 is TGTGCCAGCAGCCCTGGCGGCTATGAGCAGTTCTTC.